Shown below are 18 T cell receptor beta chains from a single sample sequenced in a study of neoadjuvant nivolumab and ipilimumab in lung cancer. Profiled with immunoSEQ multiplex PCR; TCRdb holds only in-frame clones, not every one. The sample lists roughly 4,700 clones; about three quarters were seen once. Sample: normal lung tissue adjacent to the tumor, taken after neoadjuvant nivolumab, alone or with ipilimumab, at or shortly before surgery. All receptors come from an adult with non-small cell lung cancer. Some clones in this sample may be carry-over from other donors' samples.

The chain carries TRBV7-9 and TRBJ2-5; a possible D gene is TRBD2 (6 bases). Germline V gives CDR1 SEHNR, CDR2 FQNEAQ (reference sequence). CDR3 size: 15 residues. V lost 1 base and J 2 bases, leaving 11 bases between the germline ends. The CDR3 nucleotides are TGTGCCAGCAGCTTAGGCACGGGGGAGCAAGAGACCCAGTACTTC. Translating gives CASSLGTGEQETQYF.

This chain joins TRBV9 and TRBJ2-3, with 9 bases matching TRBD2. The length of the CDR3 is 17 residues. CDR1 and CDR2 (germline): SGDLS, YYNGEE. With V trimmed by 0 bases and J by 1 base, 6 bases remained unmatched. In DNA, the CDR3 is TGTGCCAGCAGCGTAGGACTAAGCGGGAGGCGCACAGATACGCAGTATTTT. Amino acids: CASSVGLSGRRTDTQYF.

The chain employs TRBV5-8 and TRBJ2-6; D perhaps matches TRBD1 (5 bases). V lost 2 bases, J lost 0 bases, and 12 bases lay in between. The CDR3 sequence is 17 residues long. Germline V lookup: CDR1 SGHTS, CDR2 YDEGEE. This CDR3 reads CASSFGQGSSGANVLTF. CDR3 nucleotides: TGTGCCAGCAGCTTTGGGCAGGGAAGCTCTGGGGCCAACGTCCTGACTTTC.

The genes are TRBV27 and TRBJ1-5; 10 bases agree with TRBD1. Germline V lookup: CDR1 MNHEY, CDR2 SMNVEV (reference sequence). V dropped 8 bases and J dropped 3; count of bases not matched to a gene: 7. This CDR3 comprises 15 residues. As DNA, the CDR3 is TGTGCCAGCCGCCCTGGGACAGGGGCCAATCAGCCCCAGCATTTT. Translated: CASRPGTGANQPQHF.

The chain has TRBV11-3 and TRBJ2-2; 10 bases are a match to TRBD2. The CDR3 length is 16 residues. Germline CDR1 SGHNT, CDR2 YENEEA. V shed 5 bases, J shed 5 bases, and the junction held 8 bases outside the gene matches. Here the CDR3 reads CASSPRTSGRTGELFF. The DNA of the CDR3 is TGTGCCAGCAGCCCACGGACTAGCGGACGTACCGGGGAGCTGTTTTTT.

The J gene is TRBJ2-1, the V gene TRBV2; TRBD2 agrees at 10 bases. Germline assignment: CDR1 SNHLY and CDR2 FYNNEI. Germline trimming cut 4 bases from V and 4 bases from J; bases unmatched to any gene: 4. The CDR3 runs to 15 residues. The CDR3 DNA is TGTGCCAGCAGTGGGACTAGCGGTATATACAATGAGCAGTTCTTC. Encoded protein: CASSGTSGIYNEQFF.

The J gene is TRBJ1-1, the V gene TRBV5-4, with a possible D match to TRBD1 (6 bases). The CDR3 totals 16 residues. V was shortened by 0 bases and J by 5 bases, with 17 bases between the two germline ends. From germline, CDR1 is SGHNT and CDR2 YYREEE (reference sequence). In DNA, the CDR3 is TGTGCCAGCAGCTTGGGGAGTAGGACAGTGGGGACTGAAGCTTTCTTT. It encodes CASSLGSRTVGTEAFF.

The genes are TRBV30 and TRBJ1-5; a possible D gene is TRBD1 (6 bases). Germline CDR1 GTSNPN, CDR2 SVGIG (reference sequence). The CDR3 has 14 amino acids. V lost 1 base and J 4 bases, leaving 11 bases between the germline ends. The CDR3, as DNA: TGTGCCTGGAGTGGGCGGGGGGCTAATCAGCCCCAGCATTTT. As protein: CAWSGRGANQPQHF.

The chain joins TRBV7-2 to TRBJ2-5; maybe TRBD2 (7 bases). Between the trimmed V and J ends, which lost 1 base and 5 bases, there was a span of 14 bases. This CDR3 spans 15 amino acids. Germline-derived CDR1 and CDR2 are SGHTA and FQGNSA. The CDR3 nucleotides read TGTGCCAGCAGCTTAGGGGGGGGGCGTCGGGAGACCCAGTACTTC. It translates to CASSLGGGRRETQYF.

V and J are TRBV7-2 and TRBJ1-3, with TRBD1 as a possible D gene (5 bases). This CDR3 comprises 17 residues. Trimming removed 5 bases from V and 2 bases from J, with 19 bases in between. Germline assignment: CDR1 SGHTA and CDR2 FQGNSA. The CDR3 is CASSLGPPGVAGNTIYF. The CDR3 DNA is TGTGCCAGCAGCCTAGGCCCTCCGGGGGTTGCTGGAAACACCATATATTTT. Full variable domain (missing parts from reference TRBV7-2 and TRBJ1-3): GAGVSQSPSNKVTEKGKDVELRCDPISGHTALYWYRQSLGQGLEFLIYFQGNSAPDKSGLPSDRFSAERTGGSVSTLTIQRTQQEDSAVYLCASSLGPPGVAGNTIYFGEGSWLTVV.

J is TRBJ2-5 and V is TRBV18, with 9 bases lining up with TRBD2. The CDR3 consists of 18 residues. Germline V lookup: CDR1 KGHSH, CDR2 LQKENI. The V gene end was trimmed by 2 bases and the J gene end by 3 bases; junction bases not matched to a gene: 13. CDR3 nucleotides: TGTGCCAGCTCACCAAGGGAACTTCTAGCGGGGACTAAAGAGACCCAGTACTTC. It codes for CASSPRELLAGTKETQYF. Full variable domain (outside the CDR3, taken from reference TRBV18 and TRBJ2-5): NAGVMQNPRHLVRRRGQEARLRCSPMKGHSHVYWYRQLPEEGLKFMVYLQKENIIDESGMPKERFSAEFPKEGPSILRIQQVVRGDSAAYFCASSPRELLAGTKETQYFGPGTRLLVL.

The chain is built from TRBV27 and TRBJ2-1, with a possible D match to TRBD2 (6 bases). Germline V CDR1 and CDR2: MNHEY, SMNVEV (reference sequence). The V end lost 3 bases, the J end lost 7 bases, and 13 bases lay between the germline ends. CDR3 length: 14 amino acids. CDR3 sequence: CASSFTPEGNEQFF. Written as DNA, the CDR3 is TGTGCCAGCAGTTTTACCCCGGAGGGAAATGAGCAGTTCTTC.

This clone has more than one count but fewer than ten. The chain carries TRBV10-3 and TRBJ2-7, with a tentative D call TRBD2 (6 bases). CDR1 and CDR2 (germline): ENHRY, SYGVKD. The CDR3 has 15 residues. The germline V and J ends were trimmed by 6 bases and 3 bases, with 18 bases remaining between them. CDR3 amino acids: CAIRTGFGGDYEQYF. DNA for the CDR3: TGTGCCATCAGGACCGGATTTGGAGGGGACTACGAGCAGTACTTC.

As concerns this clone: One end of the junction is discordant with germline, which a read error may explain. The rearrangement joins TRBV7-9 to TRBJ2-3; D ambiguous. The CDR3 totals 12 residues. The germline gives CDR1 SEHNR, CDR2 FQNEAQ (reference sequence). In DNA, the CDR3 is TGTGTCAGCAGCCTGGTAGGCGGTACGCAGTATTTT. This gives the protein CVSSLVGGTQYF.

This chain connects TRBV6-5 to TRBJ2-5; TRBD1 matches 7 bases. Germline-derived CDR1 and CDR2 are MNHEY and SVGAGI. The CDR3 has 13 residues. J gave up 3 bases and V 4 bases, and 2 bases lay outside the gene matches. The CDR3 coding sequence is TGTGCCAGCAGTTTAACAGGGGAAGAGACCCAGTACTTC. Translating it yields CASSLTGEETQYF.

This sequence joins TRBV2 and TRBJ1-2; D is uncertain. Germline V lookup: CDR1 SNHLY, CDR2 FYNNEI. Trimming removed 7 bases at V and 4 bases at J, with 13 bases between. This CDR3 is built from 13 residues. The CDR3 sequence is CASTHTGVYGYTF. CDR3 DNA: TGTGCCAGCACTCACACCGGGGTCTATGGCTACACCTTC.

The J gene is TRBJ2-1, the V gene TRBV5-4, with D unclear. V gave up 3 bases and J gave up 8 bases, with 9 bases separating them. The CDR3 is made up of 12 amino acids. Germline V gives CDR1 SGHNT, CDR2 YYREEE (reference sequence). The CDR3 region is CASSSREDEQFF. Here the CDR3 DNA reads TGTGCCAGCAGCTCCCGTGAAGATGAGCAGTTCTTC.

There are a few counts of this clone. The rearrangement joins TRBV27 to TRBJ1-1; D is unresolved. The CDR3 length is 13 residues. V lost 5 bases and J lost 1, with 8 bases in between. Germline-derived CDR1 and CDR2 are MNHEY and SMNVEV (reference sequence). CDR3: CASSRKGNTEAFF. DNA for the CDR3: TGTGCCAGCAGTAGGAAGGGGAACACTGAAGCTTTCTTT.